The 3 T cell receptor beta chains in this list originate from one sample, sequenced in a study of cytomegalovirus exposure and HLA in healthy donors. The PCR made use of 60 Vbeta and 13 Jbeta primers. Profiling relied on immunoSEQ multiplex PCR, and the TCRdb table lists in-frame clones only, not all of them. This table has about 120,000 clones, about 73% appearing once. Sequencing was performed on PBMCs. The receptors here all came from a woman between 35 and 50 years old in good health and CMV-seronegative.

This chain joins TRBV6-5 and TRBJ2-2; TRBD2 agrees at 8 bases. After removal of 10 bases from V and 6 bases from J, the junction contained 13 bases not matched to a gene. The CDR3 consists of 15 residues. Germline CDR1 and CDR2: MNHEY and SVGAGI. In nucleotides, the CDR3 is TGTGCCACCATGGTGGCGGGAGGATGGTCCGGGGAGCTGTTTTTT. This encodes CATMVAGGWSGELFF.

The chain combines TRBV6-6 with TRBJ2-1; the D gene is possibly TRBD2 (5 bases). The CDR3 is 14 residues long. Germline V gives CDR1 MNHNY, CDR2 SVGAGI (reference sequence). The V end was cut by 7 bases, the J end by 7 bases, with 17 bases between. Written as DNA, the CDR3 is TGTGCCAGCAATCACGCCTTGAGGGTTAATGAGCAGTTCTTC. Translation: CASNHALRVNEQFF.

V is TRBV5-4 and J is TRBJ2-2; D uncertain. Germline V gives CDR1 SGHNT, CDR2 YYREEE (reference sequence). There are 13 residues in the CDR3. The V and J ends lost 4 bases and 0 bases respectively, with 4 bases between them. The chain's CDR3 is CASSEANTGELFF. The CDR3 bases are TGTGCCAGCAGCGAGGCGAACACCGGGGAGCTGTTTTTT.